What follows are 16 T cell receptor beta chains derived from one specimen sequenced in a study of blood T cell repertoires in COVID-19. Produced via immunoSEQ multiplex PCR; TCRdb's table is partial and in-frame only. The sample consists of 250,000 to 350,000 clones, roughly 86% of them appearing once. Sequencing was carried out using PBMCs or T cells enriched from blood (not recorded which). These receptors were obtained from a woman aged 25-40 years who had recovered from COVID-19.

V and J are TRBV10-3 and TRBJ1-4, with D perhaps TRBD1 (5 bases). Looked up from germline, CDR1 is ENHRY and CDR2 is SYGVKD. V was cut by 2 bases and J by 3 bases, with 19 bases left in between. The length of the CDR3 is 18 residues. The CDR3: CAISELFLRGSANEKLFF. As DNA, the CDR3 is TGTGCCATCAGTGAGCTCTTTTTAAGGGGTTCGGCTAATGAAAAACTGTTTTTT.

The CDR3 is CASSQDYGQRNTGELFF. CDR3 in DNA: TGTGCCAGCAGCCAAGATTATGGTCAGCGCAACACCGGGGAGCTGTTTTTT. The chain is built from TRBV4-2 and TRBJ2-2; no clear D gene. Between the trimmed V and J ends, which lost 0 bases and 2 bases, there was a span of 13 bases. Germline V gene data show CDR1 as LGHNA and CDR2 as YNFKEQ. CDR3 length equals 17 residues.

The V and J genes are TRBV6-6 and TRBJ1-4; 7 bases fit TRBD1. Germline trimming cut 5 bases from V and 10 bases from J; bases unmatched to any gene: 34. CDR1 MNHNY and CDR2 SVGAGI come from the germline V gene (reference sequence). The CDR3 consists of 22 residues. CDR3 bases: TGTGCCAGCAGTCGGCCTCTGTGGATCGAGGGGGCTATTATCCCGCGGTCGGGAAAACTGTTTTTT. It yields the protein CASSRPLWIEGAIIPRSGKLFF.

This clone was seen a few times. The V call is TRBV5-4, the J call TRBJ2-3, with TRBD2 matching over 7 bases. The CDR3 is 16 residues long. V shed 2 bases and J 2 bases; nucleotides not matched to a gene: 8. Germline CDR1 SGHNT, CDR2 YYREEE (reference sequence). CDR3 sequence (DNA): TGTGCCAGCAGCTTATGGGACTACTCCTACACAGATACGCAGTATTTT. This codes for CASSLWDYSYTDTQYF. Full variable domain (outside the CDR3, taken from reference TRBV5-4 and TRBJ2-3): ETGVTQSPTHLIKTRGQQVTLRCSSQSGHNTVSWYQQALGQGPQFIFQYYREEENGRGNFPPRFSGLQFPNYSSELNVNALELDDSALYLCASSLWDYSYTDTQYFGPGTRLTVL.

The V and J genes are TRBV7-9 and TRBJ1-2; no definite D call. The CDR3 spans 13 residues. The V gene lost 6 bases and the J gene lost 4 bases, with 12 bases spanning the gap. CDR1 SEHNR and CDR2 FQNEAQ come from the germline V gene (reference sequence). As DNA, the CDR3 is TGTGCCAGCAGGATAATTGAGATCTATGGCTACACCTTC. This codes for CASRIIEIYGYTF.

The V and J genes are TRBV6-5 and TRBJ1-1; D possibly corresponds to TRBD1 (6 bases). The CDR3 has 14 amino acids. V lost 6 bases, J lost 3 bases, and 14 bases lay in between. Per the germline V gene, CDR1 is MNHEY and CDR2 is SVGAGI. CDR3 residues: CASRAGQSYTEAFF. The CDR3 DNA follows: TGTGCCAGCAGGGCCGGACAGAGCTACACTGAAGCTTTCTTT.

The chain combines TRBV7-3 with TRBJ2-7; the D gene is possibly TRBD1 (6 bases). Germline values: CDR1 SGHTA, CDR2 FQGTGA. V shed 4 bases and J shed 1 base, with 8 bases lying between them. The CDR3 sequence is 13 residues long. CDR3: CASSSGQSYEQYF. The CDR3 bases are TGTGCCAGCAGCTCAGGACAGTCCTACGAGCAGTACTTC.

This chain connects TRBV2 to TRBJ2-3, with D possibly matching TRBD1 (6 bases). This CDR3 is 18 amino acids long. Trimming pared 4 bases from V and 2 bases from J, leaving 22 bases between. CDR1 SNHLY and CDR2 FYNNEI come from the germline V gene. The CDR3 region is CASSVGRIRTETTDTQYF. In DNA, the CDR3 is TGTGCCAGCAGTGTAGGGCGAATAAGGACAGAGACCACAGATACGCAGTATTTT. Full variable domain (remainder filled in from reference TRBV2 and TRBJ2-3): EPEVTQTPSHQVTQMGQEVILRCVPISNHLYFYWYRQILGQKVEFLVSFYNNEISEKSEIFDDQFSVERPDGSNFTLKIRSTKLEDSAMYFCASSVGRIRTETTDTQYFGPGTRLTVL.

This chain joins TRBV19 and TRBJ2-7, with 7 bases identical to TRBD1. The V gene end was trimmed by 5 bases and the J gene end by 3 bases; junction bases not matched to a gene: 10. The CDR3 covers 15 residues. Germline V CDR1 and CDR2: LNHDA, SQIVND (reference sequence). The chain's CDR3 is CASSLTPGQVYEQYF. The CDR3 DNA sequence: TGTGCCAGTAGTCTAACGCCCGGACAGGTCTACGAGCAGTACTTC. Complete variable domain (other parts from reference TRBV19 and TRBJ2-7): DGGITQSPKYLFRKEGQNVTLSCEQNLNHDAMYWYRQDPGQGLRLIYYSQIVNDFQKGDIAEGYSVSREKKESFPLTVTSAQKNPTAFYLCASSLTPGQVYEQYFGPGTRLTVT.

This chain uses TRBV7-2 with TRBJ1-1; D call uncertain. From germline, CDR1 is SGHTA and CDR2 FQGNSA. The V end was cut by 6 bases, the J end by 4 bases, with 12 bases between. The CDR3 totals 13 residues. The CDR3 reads CASRQRRVTEAFF. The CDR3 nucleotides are TGTGCCAGCAGGCAGAGGAGGGTCACTGAAGCTTTCTTT.

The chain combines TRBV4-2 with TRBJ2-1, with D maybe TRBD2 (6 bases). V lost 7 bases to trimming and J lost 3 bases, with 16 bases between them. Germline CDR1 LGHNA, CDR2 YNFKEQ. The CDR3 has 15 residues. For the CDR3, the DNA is TGTGCCAGCACGTGGGACCCGGGACTCTACAATGAGCAGTTCTTC. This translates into CASTWDPGLYNEQFF.

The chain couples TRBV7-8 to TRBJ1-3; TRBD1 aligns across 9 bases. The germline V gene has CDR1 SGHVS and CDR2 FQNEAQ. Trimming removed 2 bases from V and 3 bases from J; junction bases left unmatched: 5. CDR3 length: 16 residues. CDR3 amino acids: CASSLTGGLGGNTIYF. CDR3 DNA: TGTGCCAGCAGCTTAACAGGGGGCTTGGGTGGAAACACCATATATTTT.

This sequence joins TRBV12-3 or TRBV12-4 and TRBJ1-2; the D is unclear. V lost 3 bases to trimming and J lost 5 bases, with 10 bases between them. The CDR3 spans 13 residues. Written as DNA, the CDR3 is TGTGCCAGCAGTTTTGAGGTCTTATATGGCTACACCTTC. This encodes CASSFEVLYGYTF.

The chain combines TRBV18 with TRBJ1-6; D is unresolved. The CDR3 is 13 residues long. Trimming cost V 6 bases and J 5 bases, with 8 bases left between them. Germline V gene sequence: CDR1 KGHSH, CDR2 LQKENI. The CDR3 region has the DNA TGTGCCAGCTCCTTACAGAATAATTCACCCCTCCACTTT. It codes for CASSLQNNSPLHF.

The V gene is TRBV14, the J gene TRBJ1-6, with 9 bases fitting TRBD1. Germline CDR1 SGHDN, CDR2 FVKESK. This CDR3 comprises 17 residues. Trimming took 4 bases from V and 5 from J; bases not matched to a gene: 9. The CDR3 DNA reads TGTGCCAGCAGCCGCCGGACAGGGGAGTTCCATAATTCACCCCTCCACTTT. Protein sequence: CASSRRTGEFHNSPLHF.

The CDR3 DNA is TGTGCCAGCAGCCGCCCTCCTAGTAATGAGCAGTTCTTC. It specifies CASSRPPSNEQFF. The gene calls are TRBV5-8 and TRBJ2-1; D uncertain. Germline-derived CDR1 and CDR2 are SGHTS and YDEGEE. This CDR3 region has 13 residues. Trimming left V 4 bases short and J 7 bases short, with 12 bases between.